This T cell receptor (beta chain) is drawn from a study of T cell responses to AZD1222 COVID-19 vaccine. Overall study findings and caveats: The peak T cell response came first, and repertoires were sampled only after it. Among spike-specific TCRs, nearly half reportedly target unmutated variant regions.

Using immunoSEQ multiplex PCR, the repertoire was profiled, and TCRdb retains in-frame clones only, with some absent. The table lists over 150,000 clones, roughly 92% of them singletons. As to this clone: Its matching antigen is unknown.

The germline CDR1 and CDR2 sequences are KGHSH and LQKENI. The length of the CDR3 is 14 residues. Trimming removed 6 bases from V and 1 base from J, with 12 bases in between. The gene calls are TRBV18 and TRBJ1-1; D gene unclear. The receptor was derived from an adult in good health. The sequences come from peripheral blood, collected on day 0 of AZD1222 vaccination. CDR3 DNA: TGTGCCAGCTCCCTCGGGGTTGGGAACACTGAAGCTTTCTTT. This gives the protein CASSLGVGNTEAFF.